This T cell receptor (beta chain) was profiled in a study of human thymus T cells. As regards this clone: The antigen is not known.

This table comes from immunoSEQ multiplex PCR, and its TCRdb copy is limited to in-frame clones, with some not included. This table has roughly 54,000 clones, approximately 95% appearing once. With 4 bases clipped from V and 2 bases from J, the junction kept 4 bases outside the gene matches. Germline V lookup: CDR1 SGHTA, CDR2 FQGTGA. This CDR3 is 15 amino acids long. The study, taken as a whole, reports: Thymic and blood repertoires appeared to show biased V and J gene usage.

Those donating were healthy Finnish infants in corrective surgery for congenital heart defects. Half of the eight donors gave roughly 0.5-1 mL blood during surgery. No fixed cell number was used; all available blood leukocytes supplied DNA. Material: blood. The V and J genes are TRBV7-3 and TRBJ1-2; 10 bases match TRBD1. This clonotype originated in a boy younger than two with a congenital heart defect but otherwise immunologically healthy. CDR3 region: CASSYTGQGNYGYTF. The CDR3 region has the DNA TGTGCCAGCAGCTACACGGGACAGGGGAACTATGGCTACACCTTC.